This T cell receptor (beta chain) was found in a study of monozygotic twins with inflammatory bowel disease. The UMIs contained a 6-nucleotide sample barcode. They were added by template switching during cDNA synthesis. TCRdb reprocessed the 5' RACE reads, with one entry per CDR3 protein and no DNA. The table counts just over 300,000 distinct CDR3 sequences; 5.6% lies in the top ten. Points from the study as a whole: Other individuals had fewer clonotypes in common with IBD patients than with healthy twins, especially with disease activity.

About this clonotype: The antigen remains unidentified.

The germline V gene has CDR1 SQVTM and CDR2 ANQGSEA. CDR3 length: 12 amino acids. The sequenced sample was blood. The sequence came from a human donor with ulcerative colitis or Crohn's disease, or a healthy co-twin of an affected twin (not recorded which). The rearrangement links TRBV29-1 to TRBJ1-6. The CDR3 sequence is CSVDGCNSPLHF.